The 11 T cell receptor beta chains in this list originate from one sample, sequenced in a study of blood T cell repertoires in COVID-19. Using immunoSEQ multiplex PCR, the repertoire was profiled, and TCRdb retains in-frame clones only, with some absent. The sample yields more than 200,000 clones, over 75% seen once. The sequenced sample was PBMCs or T cells enriched from blood (not recorded which). The receptors derive from a man in his forties who had recovered from COVID-19.

CDR3 nucleotides: TGTGCCAGTAGTATAGGGGGACAGGGCTGGAATAATTCACCCCTCCACTTT. Residues: CASSIGGQGWNNSPLHF. This sequence joins TRBV19 and TRBJ1-6; 9 bases agree with TRBD1. J lost 5 bases, V lost 1 base, and 6 bases had no gene match. Germline values: CDR1 LNHDA, CDR2 SQIVND (reference sequence). CDR3 length: 17 residues.

The chain couples TRBV30 to TRBJ1-2; D is ambiguous. The V gene lost 3 bases and the J gene lost 3 bases, with 11 bases spanning the gap. In germline, CDR1 is GTSNPN, CDR2 SVGIG (reference sequence). This CDR3 comprises 13 residues. This CDR3 reads CAWREMSYYGYTF. The CDR3 DNA reads TGTGCCTGGAGGGAGATGTCTTACTATGGCTACACCTTC.

This chain links TRBV7-2 with TRBJ1-6; D may be TRBD1 (5 bases). Trimming stripped 5 bases from V and 3 bases from J, with 8 bases between. Germline lookup yields CDR1 SGHTA and CDR2 FQGNSA. The CDR3 runs 14 residues. CDR3 bases: TGTGCCAGCAGCCGGGACTTCTATAATTCACCCCTCCACTTT. Translated: CASSRDFYNSPLHF.

The V and J genes are TRBV11-3 and TRBJ1-1, with D unclear. CDR3 length: 13 residues. Trimming cost V 5 bases and J 2 bases, with 9 bases left between them. The germline gives CDR1 SGHNT, CDR2 YENEEA. As DNA, the CDR3 is TGTGCCAGCAGCCAATTAAGCAACACTGAAGCTTTCTTT. Protein: CASSQLSNTEAFF. Variable domain in full (rest from reference TRBV11-3 and TRBJ1-1): EAGVVQSPRYKIIEKKQPVAFWCNPISGHNTLYWYLQNLGQGPELLIRYENEEAVDDSQLPKDRFSAERLKGVDSTLKIQPAELGDSAVYLCASSQLSNTEAFFGQGTRLTVV.

The chain joins TRBV28 to TRBJ2-2; a possible D gene is TRBD1 (6 bases). This CDR3 is 17 amino acids long. Looked up from germline, CDR1 is MDHEN and CDR2 is SYDVKM. Trimming removed 4 bases from V and 0 bases from J, with 15 bases in between. CDR3 protein: CASSSNRGHPNTGELFF. The CDR3 DNA sequence: TGTGCCAGCAGTTCAAACCGGGGACACCCGAACACCGGGGAGCTGTTTTTT.

The chain carries TRBV3-1 (or the pseudogene TRBV3-2) and TRBJ1-3; TRBD1 agrees at 8 bases. Germline V lookup: CDR1 LGHDT, CDR2 YNNKEL (reference sequence). V trimming: 4 bases; J trimming: 0 bases; junction bases outside the gene matches: 5. CDR3 length: 16 residues. The DNA for the CDR3 is TGTGCCAGCAGCCGCCGTACAGGGGGCTCTGGAAACACCATATATTTT. This encodes CASSRRTGGSGNTIYF.

The V call is TRBV6-6, the J call TRBJ2-7, with D uncertain. The V end lost 7 bases, the J end lost 0 bases, and 7 bases lay between the germline ends. The CDR3 has 12 amino acids. Germline-derived CDR1 and CDR2 are MNHNY and SVGAGI (reference sequence). The CDR3 spells CASKQSSYEQYF. DNA for the CDR3: TGTGCCAGCAAACAGAGCTCCTACGAGCAGTACTTC.

The genes are TRBV4-1 and TRBJ2-3; TRBD2 agrees at 9 bases. The CDR3 consists of 19 residues. The germline V gene has CDR1 MGHRA and CDR2 YSYEKL. V gave up 0 bases and J gave up 0 bases; unmatched junction bases: 10. CDR3 coding DNA: TGCGCCAGCAGCCAAGATGGGGCGGGAGGGCTCTCTAGCACAGATACGCAGTATTTT. Residues: CASSQDGAGGLSSTDTQYF.

V is TRBV28 and J is TRBJ1-5; weak D call: TRBD1 (6 bases). Trimming left V 6 bases short and J 4 bases short, with 13 bases between. CDR3 length: 14 residues. Germline values: CDR1 MDHEN, CDR2 SYDVKM. The DNA for the CDR3 is TGTGCCAGCAGCACGCGACAGGAGAATCAGCCCCAGCATTTT. Protein product: CASSTRQENQPQHF.

This clone has only one observation. This chain links TRBV27 with TRBJ2-5, with 8 bases aligning to TRBD1. Germline trimming cut 2 bases from V and 5 bases from J; bases unmatched to any gene: 4. CDR1 and CDR2 from the germline V gene are MNHEY and SMNVEV (reference sequence). The CDR3 runs to 14 residues. This CDR3 reads CASSLQGATETQYF. CDR3 nucleotides: TGTGCCAGCAGTTTACAGGGGGCAACGGAGACCCAGTACTTC.

V is TRBV7-9 and J is TRBJ2-2; TRBD2 matches at 7 bases. CDR1 is SEHNR, CDR2 FQNEAQ, per germline (reference sequence). The CDR3 is 15 amino acids. V was clipped by 6 bases and J by 6 bases; unmatched bases: 10. The CDR3 region has the DNA TGTGCCAGCAGATATGAGACTAGCTCCGCCGGGGAGCTGTTTTTT. This encodes CASRYETSSAGELFF.